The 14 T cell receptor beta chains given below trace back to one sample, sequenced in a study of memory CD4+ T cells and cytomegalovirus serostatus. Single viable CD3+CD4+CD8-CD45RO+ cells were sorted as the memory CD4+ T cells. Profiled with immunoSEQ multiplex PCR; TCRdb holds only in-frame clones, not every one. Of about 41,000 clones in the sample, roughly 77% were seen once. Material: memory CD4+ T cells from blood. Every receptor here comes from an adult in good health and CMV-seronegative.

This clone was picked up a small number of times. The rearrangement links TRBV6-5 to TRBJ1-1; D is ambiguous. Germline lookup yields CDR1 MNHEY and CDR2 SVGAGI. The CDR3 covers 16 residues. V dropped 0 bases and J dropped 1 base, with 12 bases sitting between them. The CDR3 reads CASSYSRRPPNTEAFF. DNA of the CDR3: TGTGCCAGCAGTTACTCTCGCAGGCCGCCGAACACTGAAGCTTTCTTT.

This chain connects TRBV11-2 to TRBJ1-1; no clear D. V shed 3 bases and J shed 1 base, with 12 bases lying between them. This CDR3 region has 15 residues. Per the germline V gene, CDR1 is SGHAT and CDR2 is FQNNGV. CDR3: CASSFPRAGNTEAFF. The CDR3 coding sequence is TGTGCCAGCAGCTTCCCCCGGGCAGGGAACACTGAAGCTTTCTTT.

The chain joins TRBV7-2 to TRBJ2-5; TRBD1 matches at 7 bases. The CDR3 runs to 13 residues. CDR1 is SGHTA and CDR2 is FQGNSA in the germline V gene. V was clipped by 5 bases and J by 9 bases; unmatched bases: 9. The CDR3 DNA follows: TGTGCCAGCAGCCCGGACAGGTACGGGGCCCAGTACTTC. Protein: CASSPDRYGAQYF.

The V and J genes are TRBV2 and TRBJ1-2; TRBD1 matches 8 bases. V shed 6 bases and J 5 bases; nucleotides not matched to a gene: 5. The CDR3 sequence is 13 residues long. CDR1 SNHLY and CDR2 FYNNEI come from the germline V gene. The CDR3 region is CASRKQGDYGYTF. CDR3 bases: TGTGCCAGCAGGAAACAGGGGGATTATGGCTACACCTTC.

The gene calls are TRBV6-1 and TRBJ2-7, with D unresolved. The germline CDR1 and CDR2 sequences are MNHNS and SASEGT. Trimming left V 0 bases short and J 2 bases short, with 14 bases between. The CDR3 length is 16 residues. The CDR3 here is CASSEASQVRTYEQYF. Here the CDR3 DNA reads TGTGCCAGCAGTGAAGCCTCGCAGGTTCGCACCTACGAGCAGTACTTC.

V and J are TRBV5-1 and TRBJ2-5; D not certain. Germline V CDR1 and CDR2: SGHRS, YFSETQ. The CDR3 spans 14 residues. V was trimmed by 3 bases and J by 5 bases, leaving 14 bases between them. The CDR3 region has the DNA TGCGCCAGCAGCTCCCCCGGTCTTGGGGAGACCCAGTACTTC. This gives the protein CASSSPGLGETQYF.

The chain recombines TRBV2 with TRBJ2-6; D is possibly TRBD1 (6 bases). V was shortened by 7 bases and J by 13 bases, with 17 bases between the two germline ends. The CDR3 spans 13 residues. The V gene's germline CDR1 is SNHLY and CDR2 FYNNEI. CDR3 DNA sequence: TGTGCCAGCAAGGTCACAGGGCCTCGGGTCCTGACTTTC. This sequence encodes CASKVTGPRVLTF.

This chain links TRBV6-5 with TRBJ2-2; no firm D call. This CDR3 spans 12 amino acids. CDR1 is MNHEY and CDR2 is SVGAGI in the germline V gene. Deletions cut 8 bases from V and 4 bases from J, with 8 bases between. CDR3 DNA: TGTGCCAGCGAACAGCTCACCGGGGAGCTGTTTTTT. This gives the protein CASEQLTGELFF.

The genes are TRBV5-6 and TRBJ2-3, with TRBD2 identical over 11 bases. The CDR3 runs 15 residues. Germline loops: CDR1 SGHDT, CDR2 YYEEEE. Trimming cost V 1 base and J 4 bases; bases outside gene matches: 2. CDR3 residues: CASSLTSGGSDTQYF. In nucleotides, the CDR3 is TGTGCCAGCAGCTTGACTAGCGGGGGCTCAGATACGCAGTATTTT.

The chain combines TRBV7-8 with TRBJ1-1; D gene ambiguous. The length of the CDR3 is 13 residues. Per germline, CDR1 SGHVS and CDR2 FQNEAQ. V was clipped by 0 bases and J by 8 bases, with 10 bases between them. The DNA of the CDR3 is TGTGCCAGCAGCTTAGCTGGGAGCAGAGAAGCTTTCTTT. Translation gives CASSLAGSREAFF.

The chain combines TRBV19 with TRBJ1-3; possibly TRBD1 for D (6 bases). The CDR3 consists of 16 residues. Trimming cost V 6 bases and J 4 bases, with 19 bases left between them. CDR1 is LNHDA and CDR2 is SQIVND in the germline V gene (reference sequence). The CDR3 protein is CASRKGTGISGNTIYF. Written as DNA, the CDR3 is TGTGCCAGTAGGAAGGGCACAGGGATTTCAGGAAACACCATATATTTT.

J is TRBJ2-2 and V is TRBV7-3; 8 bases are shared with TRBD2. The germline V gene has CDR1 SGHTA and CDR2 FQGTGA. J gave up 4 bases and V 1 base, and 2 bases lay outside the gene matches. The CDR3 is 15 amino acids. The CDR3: CASSLIAGSTGELFF. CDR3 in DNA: TGTGCCAGCAGCTTAATAGCGGGGAGCACCGGGGAGCTGTTTTTT.

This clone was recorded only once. For the CDR3, the DNA is TGTGCCAGCAGTGGGGGGTTAGGGGGTCATGAGCAGTTCTTC. Translated: CASSGGLGGHEQFF. The chain combines TRBV6-1 with TRBJ2-1, with TRBD1 as a possible D gene (6 bases). Trimming left V 4 bases short and J 8 bases short, with 15 bases between. Germline CDR1 reads MNHNS; CDR2 reads SASEGT. This CDR3 comprises 14 residues.

In nucleotides, the CDR3 is TGTGCCAGCAGCTTGGACCGTGACTATGGCTACACCTTC. Protein product: CASSLDRDYGYTF. The chain combines TRBV7-9 with TRBJ1-2, with D unclear. In germline, CDR1 is SEHNR, CDR2 FQNEAQ (reference sequence). The V and J ends lost 3 bases and 3 bases respectively, with 8 bases between them. The CDR3 totals 13 residues.